Presented here are 29 T cell receptor beta chains from one specimen sequenced in a study of identical twins. TCRdb passed the 5' RACE reads through MiXCR, listing each CDR3 protein once. The sample holds 350,000 to 450,000 distinct CDR3 sequences, approximately 18% seen once. Material: naive T cells sorted from blood. Every receptor here comes from a man aged 50 to 60 in good health.

This clonotype appeared a single time. This sequence joins TRBV18 and TRBJ1-2, with 9 bases matching TRBD1. The CDR3 loop spans 15 amino acids. Germline trimming cut 6 bases from V and 4 bases from J; bases unmatched to any gene: 9. Germline CDR1 is KGHSH and CDR2 is LQKENI. The CDR3 loop is CASSLDGTGIYGYTF. The DNA for the CDR3 is TGTGCCAGCTCGCTGGACGGGACAGGGATCTATGGCTACACCTTC.

The chain joins TRBV4-3 to TRBJ2-5; 9 bases align to TRBD2. The germline V gene encodes CDR1 LGHNA and CDR2 YSLEER. V dropped 2 bases and J dropped 4; count of bases not matched to a gene: 11. The CDR3 is made up of 17 amino acids. The DNA of the CDR3 is TGCGCCAGCAGCCAATTAGAGGGGCGGGAGGGCCGAGAGACCCAGTACTTC. Its protein is CASSQLEGREGRETQYF.

In its sample, this clonotype was seen a few times. V is TRBV12-3 or TRBV12-4 and J is TRBJ1-1; TRBD1 aligns across 7 bases. This CDR3 comprises 15 residues. The ends lost 5 bases at V and 1 base at J; junction bases unmatched: 7. The chain's CDR3 is CASSQGDPKNTEAFF. The CDR3 DNA is TGTGCCAGCAGTCAGGGGGACCCTAAGAACACTGAAGCTTTCTTT.

This clonotype was seen repeatedly, ten times or more. The V gene is TRBV5-6, the J gene TRBJ2-7, with TRBD1 identical over 9 bases. Per the germline V gene, CDR1 is SGHDT and CDR2 is YYEEEE. The CDR3 runs 13 residues. With V trimmed by 4 bases and J by 5 bases, 4 bases remained unmatched. This CDR3 reads CASSQGQGNEQYF. The CDR3 DNA follows: TGTGCCAGCAGCCAGGGACAGGGCAACGAGCAGTACTTC.

This clonotype was found a few times. V is TRBV9 and J is TRBJ2-2; 7 bases are shared with TRBD2. Trimming removed 1 base from V and 5 bases from J; junction bases left unmatched: 11. CDR3 length: 17 residues. The germline V gene has CDR1 SGDLS and CDR2 YYNGEE. CDR3 in amino acids: CASSVRGSGLGTGELFF. The CDR3 DNA reads as TGTGCCAGCAGCGTACGGGGGAGCGGACTAGGTACCGGGGAGCTGTTTTTT.

V gene TRBV4-2 combines with J gene TRBJ2-3, with TRBD2 identical over 8 bases. V lost 3 bases, J lost 4 bases, and 9 bases stayed unmatched. Germline assignment: CDR1 LGHNA and CDR2 YNFKEQ. CDR3 length: 16 amino acids. This CDR3 is CASSQRTTGGADTQYF. The CDR3 nucleotides read TGTGCCAGCAGCCAGCGAACTACCGGGGGGGCAGATACGCAGTATTTT.

This clonotype has more than one count but fewer than ten. This sequence joins TRBV20-1 and TRBJ2-3; a weak D match, TRBD2 (5 bases). This CDR3 contains 12 residues. Trimming left V 6 bases short and J 1 base short, with 8 bases between. CDR1 is DFQATT and CDR2 is SNEGSKA in the germline V gene (reference sequence). The CDR3 reads CSASRGTDTQYF. The CDR3 nucleotides are TGCAGTGCCTCGAGGGGCACAGATACGCAGTATTTT.

V gene TRBV28 combines with J gene TRBJ2-5, with D perhaps TRBD1 (5 bases). CDR1 is MDHEN and CDR2 is SYDVKM in the germline V gene. V lost 7 bases and J lost 0, with 21 bases in between. This CDR3 comprises 17 residues. CDR3 sequence reads: CASNKGKVRWYQETQYF. CDR3 in DNA: TGTGCCAGCAACAAGGGGAAAGTACGTTGGTACCAAGAGACCCAGTACTTC.

The table lists this clonotype with many counts. The chain carries TRBV30 and TRBJ2-7; D gene uncertain. Germline V gene sequence: CDR1 GTSNPN, CDR2 SVGIG (reference sequence). Between the trimmed V and J ends, which lost 2 bases and 2 bases, there was a span of 4 bases. This CDR3 is 11 amino acids long. Written as DNA, the CDR3 is TGTGCCTGGAGTACGGCCTACGAGCAGTACTTC. This sequence encodes CAWSTAYEQYF.

There are many counts of this clonotype. The V call is TRBV12-3 or TRBV12-4, the J call TRBJ2-7; 8 nucleotides agree with TRBD2. The ends lost 3 bases at V and 2 bases at J; junction bases unmatched: 9. The CDR3 has 16 amino acids. This chain's CDR3 is CASSFRNSGVTYEQYF. The CDR3, as DNA: TGTGCCAGCAGTTTTCGGAATAGCGGGGTGACCTACGAGCAGTACTTC.

The chain carries TRBV19 and TRBJ2-5; 8 positions match TRBD1. This CDR3 region has 11 residues. J gave up 5 bases and V 7 bases, and 0 bases lay outside the gene matches. Germline-derived CDR1 and CDR2 are LNHDA and SQIVND (reference sequence). In nucleotides, the CDR3 is TGTGCCAGTACAGGGGGCGAGACCCAGTACTTC. This gives the protein CASTGGETQYF.

The rearrangement joins TRBV10-3 to TRBJ2-1; 10 bases map to TRBD2. This CDR3 has 15 amino acids. Germline CDR1 and CDR2: ENHRY and SYGVKD. The J segment lost 3 bases and the V segment lost 8 bases, leaving 7 bases of the junction unmatched. The CDR3 region is CAIAPLAGDYNEQFF. The CDR3 DNA reads TGTGCCATCGCTCCCCTAGCGGGAGACTACAATGAGCAGTTCTTC.

This clonotype has just a few counts. The chain carries TRBV5-8 and TRBJ2-1; TRBD1 might be the D (5 bases). Trimming cost V 0 bases and J 2 bases, with 9 bases left between them. Germline CDR1 is SGHTS and CDR2 is YDEGEE. The CDR3 loop spans 15 amino acids. The CDR3: CASSLEGKPYNEQFF. DNA of the CDR3: TGTGCCAGCAGCTTGGAGGGGAAACCCTACAATGAGCAGTTCTTC. Supplemented by reference TRBV5-8 and TRBJ2-1, the full variable domain reads EAGVTQSPTHLIKTRGQQATLRCSPISGHTSVYWYQQALGLGLQFLLWYDEGEERNRGNFPPRFSGRQFPNYSSELNVNALELEDSALYLCASSLEGKPYNEQFFGPGTRLTVL.

This clonotype was detected only a few times. The chain has TRBV29-1 and TRBJ2-3, with TRBD2 matching over 9 bases. CDR1 is SQVTM and CDR2 is ANQGSEA in the germline V gene. V gave up 2 bases and J gave up 1 base; unmatched junction bases: 7. CDR3 length: 16 amino acids. The CDR3 nucleotides are TGCAGCGTTGAATCGTTAGCGGGGGAGGGCACAGATACGCAGTATTTT. This translates into CSVESLAGEGTDTQYF.

The chain joins TRBV6-1 to TRBJ2-3, with TRBD2 matching 12 bases. This CDR3 region has 15 residues. Germline V lookup: CDR1 MNHNS, CDR2 SASEGT. The V gene end was trimmed by 7 bases and the J gene end by 5 bases; junction bases not matched to a gene: 7. CDR3 DNA: TGTGCCAGCAAATCTAGCGGGGGGGCCATAGATACGCAGTATTTT. It yields the protein CASKSSGGAIDTQYF.

This chain links TRBV4-2 with TRBJ1-1; 8 positions agree with TRBD1. Trimming removed 2 bases from V and 7 bases from J; junction bases left unmatched: 18. CDR1 and CDR2 (germline): LGHNA, YNFKEQ. The CDR3 contains 18 residues. CDR3 coding DNA: TGTGCCAGCAGCCAACGCACCCCAGGGGGCGCGGGGTCTTATGAAGCTTTCTTT. Its translation is CASSQRTPGGAGSYEAFF.

This clonotype was recorded a few times. This chain connects TRBV20-1 to TRBJ2-7; the D is unclear. V was pared by 3 bases and J by 0 bases, with 9 bases between. Germline V gives CDR1 DFQATT, CDR2 SNEGSKA (reference sequence). This CDR3 has 13 amino acids. DNA of the CDR3: TGCAGTGCTAGGACTTCCAGCTCCTACGAGCAGTACTTC. Translation gives CSARTSSSYEQYF.

In its sample, this clonotype was seen a few times. J is TRBJ2-7 and V is TRBV4-2; 10 nucleotides align to TRBD2. The CDR3 has 14 residues. The trim removed 2 bases at V and 4 bases at J, leaving 2 bases unmatched. The germline V gene encodes CDR1 LGHNA and CDR2 YNFKEQ. CDR3 residues: CASSQLAGGYEQYF. CDR3 in DNA: TGTGCCAGCAGCCAATTAGCGGGGGGTTACGAGCAGTACTTC.

This clonotype was seen only once. J is TRBJ1-5 and V is TRBV20-1; D possibly corresponds to TRBD1 (6 bases). V dropped 2 bases and J dropped 4 bases, with 18 bases sitting between them. CDR3 length equals 16 residues. Germline V gives CDR1 DFQATT, CDR2 SNEGSKA (reference sequence). The CDR3: CSARRVRTEGNQPQHF. In DNA form, the CDR3 reads TGCAGTGCTAGACGAGTACGGACAGAGGGTAATCAGCCCCAGCATTTT.

The table lists this clonotype with a few counts. The V gene is TRBV30, the J gene TRBJ2-2; TRBD2 matches 7 bases. V gave up 3 bases and J gave up 0 bases; unmatched junction bases: 7. CDR3 size: 16 residues. Germline CDR1 reads GTSNPN; CDR2 reads SVGIG (reference sequence). The DNA of the CDR3 is TGTGCCTGGAGGGTAGCGGGTATCGCGAACACCGGGGAGCTGTTTTTT. It encodes CAWRVAGIANTGELFF.

This clonotype was seen only a few times. The chain combines TRBV5-1 with TRBJ2-5; TRBD2 is a possible D gene (6 bases). Trimming pared 3 bases from V and 4 bases from J, leaving 16 bases between. The CDR3 consists of 15 residues. Germline loops: CDR1 SGHRS, CDR2 YFSETQ. CDR3 loop: CASSSEGRLGETQYF. The CDR3 DNA follows: TGCGCCAGCAGCTCGGAGGGACGGCTTGGAGAGACCCAGTACTTC.

With respect to this clonotype: This may arise from a read error, as a much more abundant clone is one base away. J is TRBJ2-5 and V is TRBV11-2; a weak D match, TRBD1 (6 bases). The CDR3 has 15 residues. The germline V gene has CDR1 SGHAT and CDR2 FQNNGV. Written as DNA, the CDR3 is TGTGCCAGCAGCTTAGATCTACAGGGTGGAGAGACCCAGTCCTTC. Translated: CASSLDLQGGETQSF. Complete variable domain (other parts from reference TRBV11-2 and TRBJ2-5): EAGVAQSPRYKIIEKRQSVAFWCNPISGHATLYWYQQILGQGPKLLIQFQNNGVVDDSQLPKDRFSAERLKGVDSTLKIQPAKLEDSAVYLCASSLDLQGGETQSFGPGTRLLVL.

In this sample, this clonotype turned up many times. This chain links TRBV2 with TRBJ2-1; 12 bases are a match to TRBD1. CDR1 and CDR2 from the germline V gene are SNHLY and FYNNEI. CDR3 length: 13 residues. Losses at the gene ends were 8 bases for V and 9 bases for J; bases not matched to a gene: 5. CDR3 sequence reads: CASAGTGGGEQFF. The CDR3 DNA reads TGTGCCAGCGCCGGGACAGGGGGCGGTGAGCAGTTCTTC.

This sequence joins TRBV10-3 and TRBJ1-6, with D possibly being TRBD1 (5 bases). CDR3 size: 15 residues. Germline CDR1 is ENHRY and CDR2 is SYGVKD. The ends were cut back, 0 bases at V and 7 bases at J, with 10 bases in the middle. CDR3 nucleotide sequence: TGTGCCATCAGTGAGTCAACGCAGGGAAATTCACCCCTCCACTTT. The encoded protein is CAISESTQGNSPLHF.

On this clonotype: One base away lies a much larger clone, so this may be a sequencing read error. The chain joins TRBV7-8 to TRBJ1-5; D unclear. Trimming took off 5 bases at V and 7 bases at J, with 18 bases between the two ends. Germline V gene sequence: CDR1 SGHVS, CDR2 FQNEAQ. The CDR3 spans 15 residues. The CDR3 here is CASSENQVPTQPQHF. Written as DNA, the CDR3 is TGTGCCAGCAGCGAAAACCAAGTCCCCACCCAGCCCCAGCATTTT.

The rearrangement joins TRBV6-2 or TRBV6-3 to TRBJ2-4; maybe TRBD2 (5 bases). V was shortened by 5 bases and J by 6 bases, with 17 bases between the two germline ends. From germline, CDR1 is MNHEY and CDR2 SVGEGT. The length of the CDR3 is 15 residues. The CDR3 DNA sequence: TGTGCCAGCAGTAACCCCCCCATTGGGAGAAACATTCAGTACTTC. Translated: CASSNPPIGRNIQYF.

This clonotype was detected only a few times. The chain uses TRBV20-1 and TRBJ1-3; 7 nucleotides line up with TRBD1. In germline, CDR1 is DFQATT, CDR2 SNEGSKA (reference sequence). Germline trimming cut 7 bases from V and 3 bases from J; bases unmatched to any gene: 9. The CDR3 loop spans 14 amino acids. The DNA for the CDR3 is TGCAGTGTTCAACAGGGGATTGGTGGAAACACCATATATTTT. Its translation is CSVQQGIGGNTIYF.

This clonotype was picked up a small number of times. The chain couples TRBV4-1 to TRBJ2-2; 8 bases agree with TRBD1. Looked up from germline, CDR1 is MGHRA and CDR2 is YSYEKL. Germline trimming cut 1 base from V and 5 bases from J; bases unmatched to any gene: 12. CDR3 length: 18 amino acids. In DNA, the CDR3 is TGCGCCAGCAGCCAAGTTACGGTCGGACAGGGTGGAACCGGGGAGCTGTTTTTT. Its protein product is CASSQVTVGQGGTGELFF.

The V and J genes are TRBV15 and TRBJ2-3; D is possibly TRBD1 or TRBD2 (6 bases each). Trimming took off 1 base at V and 9 bases at J, with 8 bases between the two ends. Germline CDR1 and CDR2: LNHNV and YYDKDF (reference sequence). The CDR3 runs to 12 residues. The CDR3 nucleotides read TGTGCCACCAGCAGAGGGAGGGGGACGCAGTATTTT. This codes for CATSRGRGTQYF.